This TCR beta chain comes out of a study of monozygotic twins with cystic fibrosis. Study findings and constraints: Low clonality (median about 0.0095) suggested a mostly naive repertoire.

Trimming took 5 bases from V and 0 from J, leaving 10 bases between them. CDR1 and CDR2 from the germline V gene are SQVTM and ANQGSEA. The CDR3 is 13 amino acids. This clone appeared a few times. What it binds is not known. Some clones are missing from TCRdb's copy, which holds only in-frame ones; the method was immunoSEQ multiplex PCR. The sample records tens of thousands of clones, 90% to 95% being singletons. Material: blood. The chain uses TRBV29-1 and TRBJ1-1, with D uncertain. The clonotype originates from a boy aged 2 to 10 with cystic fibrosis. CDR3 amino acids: CSVLTGMNTEAFF. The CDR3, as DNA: TGCAGCGTTCTAACTGGTATGAACACTGAAGCTTTCTTT.